A single sample is the source of the 8 T cell receptor beta chains below, sequenced in a study of blood T cell repertoires in COVID-19 (TCRdb year 2020). Receptor libraries were prepared by the immunoSEQ multiplex PCR assay. The source is immuneACCESS, and TCRdb retained only in-frame sequences with V and J called. Part of the clones is not carried over; for the studies checked, unresolved V genes explain less than half of this, and the remainder is unexplained. This sample gives about 140,000 clones in total; about 90% of them show up just once. About 1.8% of the sample lies in the top ten. The sample comprised peripheral blood. The origin of the receptors is a woman in her 50s with acute or convalescent COVID-19.

The chain recombines TRBV5-6 with TRBJ2-1; D gene uncertain. Between the trimmed V and J ends, which lost 5 bases and 4 bases, there was a span of 7 bases. The CDR3 consists of 12 residues. CDR1 SGHDT and CDR2 YYEEEE come from the germline V gene. The CDR3 bases are TGTGCCAGCAGTTCCTTTTACAATGAGCAGTTCTTC. This codes for CASSSFYNEQFF. The variable domain in full, with the rest retrieved from reference TRBV5-6 and TRBJ2-1, is DAGVTQSPTHLIKTRGQQVTLRCSPKSGHDTVSWYQQALGQGPQFIFQYYEEEERQRGNFPDRFSGHQFPNYSSELNVNALLLGDSALYLCASSSFYNEQFFGPGTRLTVL.

The chain couples TRBV6-6 to TRBJ1-5; D unclear. V was trimmed by 2 bases and J by 7 bases, leaving 12 bases between them. CDR1 and CDR2 (germline): MNHNY, SVGAGI (reference sequence). The CDR3 runs 14 residues. CDR3 coding DNA: TGTGCCAGCAGTTACGACAATTCCGGACAGCCCCAGCATTTT. Its protein product is CASSYDNSGQPQHF.

This chain connects TRBV3-1 (or the pseudogene TRBV3-2) to TRBJ2-5; perhaps TRBD1 as D (6 bases). The germline CDR1 and CDR2 sequences are LGHDT and YNNKEL (reference sequence). CDR3 length: 14 residues. V shed 4 bases and J shed 2 bases, with 11 bases lying between them. As DNA, the CDR3 is TGTGCCAGCAGCCCCACGACAGGACAAGAGACCCAGTACTTC. Protein sequence: CASSPTTGQETQYF.

The chain recombines TRBV11-3 with TRBJ2-3; 7 positions agree with TRBD1. This CDR3 spans 14 amino acids. V shed 7 bases, J shed 2 bases, and the junction held 6 bases outside the gene matches. Germline V lookup: CDR1 SGHNT, CDR2 YENEEA. The DNA of the CDR3 is TGTGCCAGCAAGATGACAGGGTTCACAGATACGCAGTATTTT. It yields the protein CASKMTGFTDTQYF.

This clone was seen just once. The chain joins TRBV25-1 to TRBJ1-1, with 7 bases lining up with TRBD1. The germline CDR1 and CDR2 sequences are MGHDK and SYGVNS. The V segment lost 4 bases and the J segment 5 bases; nucleotides outside the gene matches: 4. This CDR3 region has 13 residues. The CDR3: CASSATGVTEAFF. For the CDR3, the DNA is TGTGCCAGCAGTGCTACAGGGGTAACTGAAGCTTTCTTT. Full variable domain (remainder filled in from reference TRBV25-1 and TRBJ1-1): EADIYQTPRYLVIGTGKKITLECSQTMGHDKMYWYQQDPGMELHLIHYSYGVNSTEKGDLSSESTVSRIRTEHFPLTLESARPSHTSQYLCASSATGVTEAFFGQGTRLTVV.

The chain links TRBV7-9 to TRBJ1-3; D is perhaps TRBD1 (6 bases). The CDR3 is 17 residues long. The V end lost 5 bases, the J end lost 0 bases, and 17 bases lay between the germline ends. Germline CDR1 reads SEHNR; CDR2 reads FQNEAQ (reference sequence). In nucleotides, the CDR3 is TGTGCCAGCAGCCCCCGACAGGTTCCTCGCTCTGGAAACACCATATATTTT. This encodes CASSPRQVPRSGNTIYF.

CDR3 sequence (DNA): TGTGCCAGCAGTTTATCGATACGGCGGTACGAGCAGTACTTC. As protein: CASSLSIRRYEQYF. The chain employs TRBV27 and TRBJ2-7; D ambiguous. This CDR3 is 14 amino acids long. The germline V gene encodes CDR1 MNHEY and CDR2 SMNVEV (reference sequence). Between the trimmed V and J ends, which lost 0 bases and 4 bases, there was a span of 10 bases.

This chain connects TRBV12-5 to TRBJ1-1; TRBD1 matches at 8 bases. V dropped 0 bases and J dropped 8; count of bases not matched to a gene: 5. Germline V lookup: CDR1 LGHNT, CDR2 FRNRAP. This CDR3 has 14 amino acids. The CDR3 sequence is CASGLVPGTGEAFF. For the CDR3, the DNA is TGTGCTAGTGGTTTGGTACCCGGGACAGGCGAAGCTTTCTTT.